This T cell receptor beta chain was observed in a study of cytomegalovirus exposure and HLA in healthy donors. Overall study: Among about 179 million T cells, an earlier analysis found 117 million unique TCR beta sequences. Overall study findings and caveats: Rarity marked most TCR sequences, yet some public TCRs occurred in many donors.

Points on this clone: The antigen remains unidentified.

A multiplex PCR was run with 60 Vbeta primers and 13 Jbeta primers. Authors' methods: Some 80 million unique TCR beta chains, 9.5 million to 14 million shared, were counted in a later analysis. The protocol was immunoSEQ multiplex PCR, while the TCRdb copy is restricted to in-frame clones and leaves out a portion. V and J calls and clone size are copied from that table; D and trimming were computed from the DNA. This repertoire shows around 100,000 clones, approximately 79% found once; its top ten account for around 3%. Germline CDR1 is MNHNY and CDR2 is SVGAGI (reference sequence). Trimming shortened V by 2 bases and J by 5 bases, and 10 bases separated the two germline ends. The CDR3 extends over 14 amino acids.

The chain links TRBV6-6 to TRBJ1-5; the D gene is possibly TRBD1 (6 bases). The sequenced sample consisted of PBMCs. The receptor was isolated from a woman between 40 and 55 years old in good health and CMV-seronegative. The chain's CDR3 is CASSYRAGDQPQHF. CDR3 bases: TGTGCCAGCAGTTACAGGGCAGGGGATCAGCCCCAGCATTTT.